The 28 T cell receptor beta chains in this list originate from one sample, sequenced in a study of T cells after yellow fever vaccination. From the 5' RACE reads, TCRdb called clonotypes with MiXCR, one entry per CDR3 protein. The top ten clones hold 17% of a sample with 300,000 to 400,000 distinct CDR3 sequences, 8% to 9.5% of them seen once. Sequenced here: PBMCs, sampled approximately 40 days after the first yellow fever vaccination. These receptor sequences come from a man younger than 30 who received the YFV17D yellow fever vaccine.

The V call is TRBV5-1, the J call TRBJ1-2; TRBD1 matches at 10 bases. CDR3 length: 15 amino acids. Germline loops: CDR1 SGHRS, CDR2 YFSETQ. V lost 4 bases, J lost 4 bases, and 7 bases stayed unmatched. This CDR3 reads CASSEPTGGGYGYTF. CDR3 sequence (DNA): TGCGCCAGCAGCGAACCGACAGGGGGCGGCTATGGCTACACCTTC.

The sample holds a few counts of this clonotype. This chain joins TRBV12-3 or TRBV12-4 and TRBJ2-3, with a tentative D call TRBD2 (6 bases). The CDR3 is 14 amino acids. The V end was cut by 7 bases, the J end by 6 bases, with 17 bases between. DNA for the CDR3: TGTGCCAGCACCTTGGATAGCGGCGGGGATACGCAGTATTTT. Translation: CASTLDSGGDTQYF.

This clonotype was picked up a small number of times. The chain employs TRBV12-3 or TRBV12-4 and TRBJ1-2; 9 bases align to TRBD1. This CDR3 contains 15 residues. Trimming cost V 7 bases and J 3 bases; bases outside gene matches: 9. CDR3 DNA sequence: TGTGCCAGCAAGACCGAACAGGGGGCTTACTATGGCTACACCTTC. Translating gives CASKTEQGAYYGYTF.

This clonotype came up a few times. The chain carries TRBV28 and TRBJ1-2; the D is unclear. The germline V and J ends were trimmed by 6 bases and 4 bases, with 21 bases remaining between them. Looked up from germline, CDR1 is MDHEN and CDR2 is SYDVKM. This CDR3 region has 16 residues. CDR3 residues: CASRSESLTGIYGYTF. CDR3 in DNA: TGTGCCAGCAGATCTGAATCCCTGACGGGGATCTATGGCTACACCTTC.

The chain is built from TRBV3-1 and TRBJ2-5; unclear D gene. V was cut by 4 bases and J by 5 bases, with 14 bases left in between. Germline V gene data show CDR1 as LGHDT and CDR2 as YNNKEL (reference sequence). This CDR3 has 14 amino acids. The CDR3 DNA reads TGTGCCAGCAGCCGAAACGGGTTGGGGGAGACCCAGTACTTC. This gives the protein CASSRNGLGETQYF.

This clonotype was recorded a few times. The chain has TRBV11-1 and TRBJ2-3; D uncertain. CDR1 and CDR2 from the germline V gene are SGHAT and FQDESV (reference sequence). The CDR3 runs to 18 residues. V lost 5 bases and J lost 2, with 23 bases in between. The CDR3 protein is CASSHARQQSFYTDTQYF. The CDR3 region has the DNA TGTGCCAGCAGCCACGCCAGGCAGCAGTCTTTTTACACAGATACGCAGTATTTT.

This clonotype was found a few times. One end of the junction varies from germline; a read error may be responsible. V gene TRBV30 combines with J gene TRBJ1-1, with D tentatively TRBD1 (5 bases). Germline CDR1 reads GTSNPN; CDR2 reads SVGIG (reference sequence). This CDR3 region has 11 residues. CDR3 DNA sequence: TGTGCCTGGAGTGTACGATGGGGCCAGAGGTTT. It translates to CAWSVRWGQRF.

This clonotype appeared a few times. The chain employs TRBV7-2 and TRBJ2-7, with a weak D call TRBD2 (6 bases). The CDR3 covers 15 residues. CDR1 is SGHTA, CDR2 FQGNSA, per germline. Trimming cost V 2 bases and J 2 bases, with 13 bases left between them. CDR3 nucleotides: TGTGCCAGCAGCTTAAGTGGGACTGTCGCCTACGAGCAGTACTTC. The encoded protein is CASSLSGTVAYEQYF.

This clonotype was seen many times. This rearrangement joins TRBV4-3 to TRBJ2-3; 8 bases align to TRBD2. Germline loops: CDR1 LGHNA, CDR2 YSLEER. With V trimmed by 3 bases and J by 7 bases, 12 bases remained unmatched. There are 16 residues in the CDR3. Here the CDR3 DNA reads TGCGCCAGCAGCCAGTCGGGGGGGCTCCGGGCGAATACGCAGTATTTT. Its translation: CASSQSGGLRANTQYF.

The chain is built from TRBV11-1 and TRBJ2-1; 7 nucleotides match TRBD2. V dropped 5 bases and J dropped 6; count of bases not matched to a gene: 25. There are 20 residues in the CDR3. CDR1 SGHAT and CDR2 FQDESV come from the germline V gene (reference sequence). CDR3 nucleotides: TGTGCCAGCAGCCCCCCCCTCGCTTTTGGCCGGCTCGGGGGGACCAATGAGCAGTTCTTC. Translation gives CASSPPLAFGRLGGTNEQFF.

The gene calls are TRBV28 and TRBJ1-1, with unresolved D. Germline V gives CDR1 MDHEN, CDR2 SYDVKM. The CDR3 runs 14 residues. The ends were cut back, 8 bases at V and 2 bases at J, with 15 bases in the middle. CDR3 bases: TGTGCCAGCGGAGGAGGCTCCACAAACACTGAAGCTTTCTTT. The encoded protein is CASGGGSTNTEAFF.

This clonotype was picked up a small number of times. The chain has TRBV20-1 and TRBJ2-1; 13 bases line up with TRBD2. V shed 6 bases and J 8 bases; nucleotides not matched to a gene: 7. Looked up from germline, CDR1 is DFQATT and CDR2 is SNEGSKA (reference sequence). The CDR3 length is 14 residues. CDR3 DNA sequence: TGCAGTGCGTCGACTAGCGGGGGGTCGGATGAGCAGTTCTTC. This codes for CSASTSGGSDEQFF.

In its sample, this clonotype was seen a few times. The chain is built from TRBV28 and TRBJ2-3; 11 nucleotides line up with TRBD2. Germline V gives CDR1 MDHEN, CDR2 SYDVKM. The V and J ends lost 11 bases and 8 bases, in that order; junction bases with no gene match: 12. The CDR3 runs 14 residues. As DNA, the CDR3 is TGTGCCTCCTCTTTACTAGCGGGGGACTTTACGCAGTATTTT. Protein: CASSLLAGDFTQYF.

The chain joins TRBV18 to TRBJ2-4, with D unresolved. Between the trimmed V and J ends, which lost 3 bases and 0 bases, there was a span of 18 bases. Germline V gene data show CDR1 as KGHSH and CDR2 as LQKENI. The CDR3 has 18 amino acids. CDR3 loop: CASSPLRTANLAKNIQYF. The CDR3 nucleotides read TGTGCCAGCTCACCTCTCAGGACCGCAAATTTAGCCAAAAACATTCAGTACTTC.

This clonotype has just a few counts. The chain is built from TRBV4-2 and TRBJ1-2; TRBD1 aligns across 7 bases. The germline V gene encodes CDR1 LGHNA and CDR2 YNFKEQ. Trimming at V came to 0 bases and at J to 0 bases, leaving 10 bases not matched to a gene. The CDR3 totals 18 residues. In DNA form, the CDR3 reads TGTGCCAGCAGCCAAGATTTGGGACAGCCAAATACTAACTATGGCTACACCTTC. Its translation is CASSQDLGQPNTNYGYTF.

This clonotype was found a few times. The chain joins TRBV5-1 to TRBJ1-4; the match to TRBD1 covers 7 bases. Unmatched junction bases numbered 14, after V lost 1 base and J lost 8 bases. Germline CDR1 SGHRS, CDR2 YFSETQ. The CDR3 is 17 amino acids. The CDR3 loop reads CASSLYGPRDSMEKLFF. Here the CDR3 DNA reads TGCGCCAGCAGCTTGTACGGCCCCAGGGACAGCATGGAAAAACTGTTTTTT.

This clonotype was counted between two and nine times. The chain's CDR3 is CASSARQGAFEETQYF. As DNA, the CDR3 is TGTGCCAGCAGCGCCCGACAGGGGGCGTTTGAGGAGACCCAGTACTTC. This chain connects TRBV7-9 to TRBJ2-5; TRBD1 matches 10 bases. From germline, CDR1 is SEHNR and CDR2 FQNEAQ (reference sequence). The ends lost 5 bases at V and 5 bases at J; junction bases unmatched: 11. CDR3 length: 16 amino acids.

V and J are TRBV5-1 and TRBJ2-3; 8 bases map to TRBD2. Germline-derived CDR1 and CDR2 are SGHRS and YFSETQ. There are 16 residues in the CDR3. The V and J ends lost 4 bases and 2 bases, in that order; junction bases with no gene match: 9. The CDR3 coding sequence is TGCGCCAGCAGCCCGGGACTAGGCACACCCACAGATACGCAGTATTTT. It translates to CASSPGLGTPTDTQYF.

The CDR3: CASSKGLRSDNEQFF. Written as DNA, the CDR3 is TGTGCCAGCAGCAAGGGCCTCAGGAGTGACAATGAGCAGTTCTTC. The rearrangement joins TRBV21-1 to TRBJ2-1; TRBD2 is the table's D call, not checked against the DNA. TRBV21-1 is assigned pseudogene status. This CDR3 region has 15 residues.

The sample holds a few counts of this clonotype. The chain joins TRBV29-1 to TRBJ2-6; D gene ambiguous. CDR1 is SQVTM, CDR2 ANQGSEA, per germline. This CDR3 region has 12 residues. With 6 bases removed from V and 4 bases from J, the gap between germline ends came to 7 bases. The CDR3 coding sequence is TGCAGCGTCGCAGCCGGGGCCAACGTCCTGACTTTC. This sequence encodes CSVAAGANVLTF.

This clonotype showed up many times. The chain employs TRBV3-1 and TRBJ2-1; either TRBD1 or TRBD2 may fit D (5 bases each). This CDR3 is 12 amino acids long. Trimming took off 0 bases at V and 12 bases at J, with 9 bases between the two ends. The germline gives CDR1 LGHDT, CDR2 YNNKEL (reference sequence). The CDR3 region is CASSQDLRGQFF. CDR3 coding DNA: TGTGCCAGCAGCCAAGATTTGAGGGGGCAGTTCTTC.

This clonotype was seen a few times. V gene TRBV6-1 combines with J gene TRBJ2-1, with TRBD2 as a possible D gene (6 bases). The germline V gene encodes CDR1 MNHNS and CDR2 SASEGT. The CDR3 runs to 16 residues. V was pared by 6 bases and J by 4 bases, with 19 bases between. CDR3 protein: CASRLTLEGLYNEQFF. The CDR3 region has the DNA TGTGCCAGCAGGCTAACCTTGGAGGGGCTGTACAATGAGCAGTTCTTC.

This clonotype has more than one count but fewer than ten. V and J are TRBV12-3 or TRBV12-4 and TRBJ2-1, with 7 nucleotides matching TRBD1. The CDR3 contains 15 residues. The V gene end was trimmed by 7 bases and the J gene end by 3 bases; junction bases not matched to a gene: 9. Written as DNA, the CDR3 is TGTGCCAGCACCCGACAGGGTCCGGGCTACAATGAGCAGTTCTTC. Amino acid sequence: CASTRQGPGYNEQFF.

This clonotype was observed a handful of times. J is TRBJ1-5 and V is TRBV10-3; maybe TRBD1 (6 bases). Trimming took 4 bases from V and 9 from J, leaving 22 bases between them. CDR1 ENHRY and CDR2 SYGVKD come from the germline V gene. This CDR3 region has 16 residues. The DNA of the CDR3 is TGTGCCATCAGTGTCCCGGAGGGGGGGAGCTTGAGGCCCCAGCATTTT. Protein product: CAISVPEGGSLRPQHF.

CDR3 residues: CASSLGAGPEYGYTF. In nucleotides, the CDR3 is TGTGCCAGCAGCTTAGGAGCAGGGCCGGAATATGGCTACACCTTC. The V call is TRBV7-2, the J call TRBJ1-2; weak D call: TRBD1 (5 bases). V lost 1 base to trimming and J lost 5 bases, with 14 bases between them. Germline V gives CDR1 SGHTA, CDR2 FQGNSA. The CDR3 is 15 residues long.

The chain employs TRBV18 and TRBJ2-3, with 8 bases that match TRBD2. The CDR3 runs to 16 residues. Germline V lookup: CDR1 KGHSH, CDR2 LQKENI. V lost 0 bases and J lost 1; bases outside the gene matches: 3. The CDR3, as DNA: TGTGCCAGCTCACCACCGTCTAGCGGGCGCACAGATACGCAGTATTTT. Protein sequence: CASSPPSSGRTDTQYF.

This clonotype was seen a few times. The rearrangement joins TRBV5-8 to TRBJ2-3, with a weak D call TRBD2 (6 bases). The V and J ends lost 4 bases and 2 bases respectively, with 17 bases between them. The length of the CDR3 is 16 residues. CDR1 is SGHTS and CDR2 is YDEGEE in the germline V gene. The CDR3 region is CASSPLGGSTTDTQYF. Here the CDR3 DNA reads TGTGCCAGCAGCCCCCTGGGGGGTTCCACCACAGATACGCAGTATTTT.

This chain links TRBV5-1 with TRBJ2-7; weak D call: TRBD2 (6 bases). CDR1 and CDR2 (germline): SGHRS, YFSETQ. This CDR3 has 15 residues. V was shortened by 2 bases and J by 0 bases, with 12 bases between the two germline ends. The DNA of the CDR3 is TGCGCCAGCAGCTTCTGGCGGGGAAGCTCCTACGAGCAGTACTTC. Translation gives CASSFWRGSSYEQYF.